What follows are 26 T cell receptor beta chains derived from one specimen sequenced in a study of T-cell reconstitution after alpha-beta-depleted transplantation in children. A library of TCRbeta sequences, prepared with unique molecular identifiers, was generated. TCRdb re-derived calls from the PCR reads in MiXCR, one entry per CDR3 protein. The profile covers a few hundred thousand distinct CDR3 sequences, with about 16% appearing a single time and roughly 3.3% taken by the ten largest. The sample here was PBMCs from the stem cell graft donor, taken from the stem cell graft. These receptors came from a human donor who donated a stem cell graft to a child with acute lymphoblastic leukemia.

This clonotype was seen more than once but under ten times. V is TRBV6-1 and J is TRBJ2-1, with TRBD2 identical over 10 bases. The CDR3 has 16 residues. After removal of 3 bases from V and 3 bases from J, the junction contained 5 bases not matched to a gene. Germline CDR1 MNHNS, CDR2 SASEGT. The CDR3 DNA reads TGTGCCAGCAGTGACCCTAGCGGGAGCCTCTACAATGAGCAGTTCTTC. Its protein product is CASSDPSGSLYNEQFF.

This clonotype has a handful of counts. The V and J genes are TRBV12-3 or TRBV12-4 and TRBJ2-3, with 7 bases aligning to TRBD1. The CDR3 is 15 amino acids. V lost 6 bases to trimming and J lost 0 bases; unmatched junction nucleotides: 6. The CDR3 region is CASSTDRDSTDTQYF. In DNA, the CDR3 is TGTGCCAGCAGCACCGACAGGGATAGCACAGATACGCAGTATTTT.

This clonotype occurred a few times. The rearrangement uses TRBV14 and TRBJ2-5; TRBD1 is a possible D gene (6 bases). From germline, CDR1 is SGHDN and CDR2 FVKESK. The CDR3 runs 14 residues. V lost 6 bases and J lost 5, with 16 bases in between. In DNA, the CDR3 is TGTGCCAGCAGTAGTGTCAGGGGCCGGGAGACCCAGTACTTC. It codes for CASSSVRGRETQYF.

This clonotype was counted a few times. The chain joins TRBV15 to TRBJ2-7; TRBD2 is a possible D gene (5 bases). CDR1 is LNHNV, CDR2 YYDKDF, per germline (reference sequence). V was clipped by 9 bases and J by 6 bases, with 18 bases between them. This CDR3 spans 13 amino acids. In DNA, the CDR3 is TGTGCCACGAAAGAAGGGATCCTAGCCGAGCAGTACTTC. Translated, it gives CATKEGILAEQYF.

J is TRBJ2-5 and V is TRBV5-1, with TRBD2 matching 7 bases. J gave up 5 bases and V 3 bases, and 7 bases lay outside the gene matches. Germline V gene lookup returns CDR1 SGHRS and CDR2 YFSETQ. This CDR3 comprises 14 residues. For the CDR3, the DNA is TGCGCCAGCAGCTCCTGGGGGGGGAAGGAGACCCAGTACTTC. Residues: CASSSWGGKETQYF.

This clonotype was observed a handful of times. V usage is TRBV10-3 and J usage is TRBJ2-5; TRBD2 is a possible D gene (5 bases). CDR3 length: 13 amino acids. Germline CDR1 reads ENHRY; CDR2 reads SYGVKD. V was clipped by 5 bases and J by 3 bases, with 10 bases between them. The CDR3 sequence is CAISWEREETQYF. In DNA form, the CDR3 reads TGTGCCATCAGTTGGGAGCGAGAAGAGACCCAGTACTTC.

This clonotype was counted a few times. V usage is TRBV5-1 and J usage is TRBJ2-7, with TRBD2 identical over 7 bases. The CDR3 length is 15 residues. V lost 4 bases to trimming and J lost 3 bases; unmatched junction nucleotides: 10. Germline values: CDR1 SGHRS, CDR2 YFSETQ. CDR3 nucleotides: TGCGCCAGCAGCCCCGAAAGGGCGGGAGACTACGAGCAGTACTTC. Translation gives CASSPERAGDYEQYF.

This chain connects TRBV7-3 to TRBJ2-1; 10 bases align to TRBD2. V dropped 4 bases and J dropped 7; count of bases not matched to a gene: 7. The CDR3 spans 15 residues. The V gene's germline CDR1 is SGHTA and CDR2 FQGTGA. The CDR3 nucleotides are TGTGCCAGCAGCTACACTAGCGGGACTGGGAATGAGCAGTTCTTC. Protein product: CASSYTSGTGNEQFF.

Regarding this clonotype: Its ends do not fully match the called genes, so a read error is possible. The chain joins TRBV3-1 to TRBJ1-2; possibly TRBD1 for D (5 bases). The CDR3 totals 17 residues. The germline gives CDR1 LGHDT, CDR2 YNNKEL (reference sequence). The CDR3, as DNA: TGTGCCTGCAGCCGGCGCGATTCGACAGTTTTTAACTATGGCTACACCTTC. Amino acids: CACSRRDSTVFNYGYTF.

This clonotype was recorded a few times. The V and J genes are TRBV20-1 and TRBJ1-5; 7 bases align to TRBD1. There are 13 residues in the CDR3. Germline CDR1 reads DFQATT; CDR2 reads SNEGSKA (reference sequence). V was clipped by 1 base and J by 6 bases; unmatched bases: 3. CDR3: CSARAGGAQPQHF. In DNA, the CDR3 is TGCAGTGCTAGAGCAGGGGGGGCTCAGCCCCAGCATTTT.

This clonotype has only a few counts. The chain uses TRBV5-1 and TRBJ2-5, with D tentatively TRBD2 (7 bases). The CDR3 is made up of 16 amino acids. Germline CDR1 reads SGHRS; CDR2 reads YFSETQ. Trimming removed 4 bases from V and 7 bases from J, with 23 bases in between. CDR3 in amino acids: CASSPLTGLKRGTQYF. In DNA, the CDR3 is TGCGCCAGCAGCCCCCTGACAGGACTCAAGCGGGGGACCCAGTACTTC.

This clonotype showed up just a few times. The J gene is TRBJ1-4, the V gene TRBV7-9; D remains ambiguous. CDR1 and CDR2 from the germline V gene are SEHNR and FQNEAQ (reference sequence). This CDR3 comprises 15 residues. V lost 5 bases and J 0 bases, leaving 10 bases between the germline ends. As DNA, the CDR3 is TGTGCCAGCAGCCCAGGAACAGCAACTAATGAAAAACTGTTTTTT. Protein: CASSPGTATNEKLFF.

The genes are TRBV4-1 and TRBJ2-7, with 12 bases aligning to TRBD2. Germline V gene lookup returns CDR1 MGHRA and CDR2 YSYEKL. J lost 3 bases, V lost 4 bases, and 10 bases had no gene match. This CDR3 comprises 17 residues. CDR3 in DNA: TGCGCCAGCAGCCGAATCCCCGGACTAGCGGGACACTACGAGCAGTACTTC. Protein product: CASSRIPGLAGHYEQYF.

This clonotype was seen only a few times. V and J are TRBV7-3 and TRBJ2-7; 7 positions match TRBD1. Germline assignment: CDR1 SGHTA and CDR2 FQGTGA. Trimming removed 4 bases from V and 5 bases from J; junction bases left unmatched: 8. This CDR3 has 14 residues. This CDR3 is CASSYGQDWDEQYF. As DNA, the CDR3 is TGTGCCAGCAGCTACGGACAGGACTGGGACGAGCAGTACTTC.

This clonotype was seen more than once but under ten times. The chain carries TRBV15 and TRBJ1-1, with D perhaps TRBD1 (5 bases). The germline V and J ends were trimmed by 0 bases and 0 bases, with 11 bases remaining between them. The germline V gene encodes CDR1 LNHNV and CDR2 YYDKDF (reference sequence). This CDR3 contains 16 residues. This chain's CDR3 is CATSRDRDGLNTEAFF. The CDR3 DNA reads as TGTGCCACCAGCAGAGATCGGGACGGATTGAACACTGAAGCTTTCTTT.

The rearrangement uses TRBV2 and TRBJ2-7, with 12 nucleotides matching TRBD2. In germline, CDR1 is SNHLY, CDR2 FYNNEI. This CDR3 has 16 amino acids. V dropped 0 bases and J dropped 4; count of bases not matched to a gene: 4. CDR3 coding DNA: TGTGCCAGCAGTGAAGCCGGACTAGCGGGAAGGTACGAGCAGTACTTC. It translates to CASSEAGLAGRYEQYF. Drawing the rest from reference TRBV2 and TRBJ2-7, the complete variable domain is EPEVTQTPSHQVTQMGQEVILRCVPISNHLYFYWYRQILGQKVEFLVSFYNNEISEKSEIFDDQFSVERPDGSNFTLKIRSTKLEDSAMYFCASSEAGLAGRYEQYFGPGTRLTVT.

This clonotype has a handful of counts. V and J are TRBV5-8 and TRBJ1-5; no firm D call. CDR1 is SGHTS and CDR2 is YDEGEE in the germline V gene. V gave up 6 bases and J gave up 7 bases, with 11 bases separating them. CDR3 length equals 12 residues. The CDR3 region has the DNA TGTGCCAGCACCGGACCCGGACAGCCCCAGCATTTT. As protein: CASTGPGQPQHF.

This chain connects TRBV18 to TRBJ1-1; TRBD1 might be the D (6 bases). Trimming left V 3 bases short and J 5 bases short, with 19 bases between. Germline V gene data show CDR1 as KGHSH and CDR2 as LQKENI. The CDR3 loop spans 16 amino acids. CDR3 amino acids: CASSPAQGKVGTEAFF. CDR3 in DNA: TGTGCCAGCTCACCTGCGCAGGGGAAAGTAGGGACTGAAGCTTTCTTT.

The chain carries TRBV9 and TRBJ2-7; 9 nucleotides agree with TRBD1. The CDR3 consists of 15 residues. V shed 0 bases and J 2 bases; nucleotides not matched to a gene: 3. Germline CDR1 SGDLS, CDR2 YYNGEE. CDR3 amino acids: CASSVDRDRAYEQYF. CDR3 in DNA: TGTGCCAGCAGCGTAGACCGGGACAGGGCCTACGAGCAGTACTTC.

The chain couples TRBV3-1 to TRBJ2-7; D unresolved. CDR1 and CDR2 from the germline V gene are LGHDT and YNNKEL (reference sequence). The CDR3 has 12 amino acids. Trimming took off 1 base at V and 9 bases at J, with 10 bases between the two ends. The CDR3 loop is CASSQADGRQYF. The CDR3 DNA follows: TGTGCCAGCAGCCAAGCGGATGGGCGGCAGTACTTC.

This clonotype has more than one count but fewer than ten. This rearrangement joins TRBV10-3 to TRBJ2-2; D is ambiguous. Between the trimmed V and J ends, which lost 10 bases and 0 bases, there was a span of 9 bases. From germline, CDR1 is ENHRY and CDR2 SYGVKD. CDR3 length: 13 amino acids. As DNA, the CDR3 is TGTGCCACCCTGGGCCCGAACACCGGGGAGCTGTTTTTT. Amino acids: CATLGPNTGELFF.

The chain carries TRBV7-8 and TRBJ2-7; D perhaps matches TRBD2 (5 bases). V shed 3 bases and J shed 3 bases, with 9 bases lying between them. The CDR3 covers 13 residues. Germline V gives CDR1 SGHVS, CDR2 FQNEAQ. CDR3 amino acids: CASSFDTSYEQYF. The CDR3 nucleotides are TGTGCCAGCAGCTTTGACACTAGCTACGAGCAGTACTTC.

This clonotype was seen more than once but under ten times. The chain employs TRBV5-1 and TRBJ1-2, with a possible D match to TRBD1 (5 bases). The CDR3 runs to 14 residues. Germline CDR1 SGHRS, CDR2 YFSETQ. Trimming pared 5 bases from V and 8 bases from J, leaving 19 bases between. The CDR3 loop reads CASSPDGGGIGYTF. As DNA, the CDR3 is TGCGCCAGCAGTCCGGACGGGGGTGGTATCGGCTACACCTTC. The variable domain in full, with the rest retrieved from reference TRBV5-1 and TRBJ1-2, is KAGVTQTPRYLIKTRGQQVTLSCSPISGHRSVSWYQQTPGQGLQFLFEYFSETQRNKGNFPGRFSGRQFSNSRSEMNVSTLELGDSALYLCASSPDGGGIGYTFGSGTRLTVV.

This chain joins TRBV7-2 and TRBJ2-1; TRBD1 matches 7 bases. Unmatched junction bases numbered 16, after V lost 4 bases and J lost 7 bases. Germline CDR1 is SGHTA and CDR2 is FQGNSA. This CDR3 spans 17 amino acids. CDR3 nucleotides: TGTGCCAGCAGCTACGGATTGACAGGGTCGAGGAGGAATGAGCAGTTCTTC. Residues: CASSYGLTGSRRNEQFF.

This chain links TRBV5-1 with TRBJ2-1; 10 nucleotides match TRBD2. Germline values: CDR1 SGHRS, CDR2 YFSETQ. V gave up 1 base and J gave up 4 bases; unmatched junction bases: 8. The length of the CDR3 is 17 residues. CDR3 sequence reads: CASSLSPSGSGYNEQFF. In nucleotides, the CDR3 is TGCGCCAGCAGCTTGTCTCCTAGCGGGAGTGGTTACAATGAGCAGTTCTTC.

This clonotype has a handful of counts. The chain uses TRBV5-4 and TRBJ1-1; no firm D call. The CDR3 extends over 19 amino acids. Germline-derived CDR1 and CDR2 are SGHNT and YYREEE (reference sequence). V lost 0 bases to trimming and J lost 2 bases, with 23 bases between them. As DNA, the CDR3 is TGTGCCAGCAGCTTGGCCTTCTCATTACGGACGGGAGCTAACACTGAAGCTTTCTTT. Amino acids: CASSLAFSLRTGANTEAFF.